These 4 T cell receptor beta chains were all obtained from the same sample, sequenced in a study of T cells in tumors after PD-1 blockade. Sequenced by immunoSEQ multiplex PCR; TCRdb stores in-frame clones only, minus some. Among approximately 19,000 clones, over 75% were seen once, and the ten largest hold just over 25%. Sequencing was performed on PBMCs, taken after anti-PD-1 therapy. The receptor source for this set is a human donor with advanced basal cell or squamous cell carcinoma (not recorded which).

The CDR3 region is CASSGGQLDTEAFF. The CDR3 nucleotides read TGTGCCAGCAGCGGGGGACAGTTAGACACTGAAGCTTTCTTT. The rearrangement uses TRBV9 and TRBJ1-1, with 7 bases identical to TRBD1. The V and J ends lost 3 bases and 3 bases, in that order; junction bases with no gene match: 5. The CDR3 has 14 residues. CDR1 and CDR2 (germline): SGDLS, YYNGEE.

The chain employs TRBV27 and TRBJ1-5; 7 nucleotides line up with TRBD1. Germline V gene lookup returns CDR1 MNHEY and CDR2 SMNVEV (reference sequence). Trimming removed 7 bases from V and 6 bases from J; junction bases left unmatched: 9. This CDR3 contains 14 residues. The CDR3 DNA is TGTGCCAGCAATCGACAGGGTTTAGGTCAGCCCCAGCATTTT. Translation gives CASNRQGLGQPQHF.

The chain is built from TRBV28 and TRBJ2-2, with D possibly being TRBD2 (5 bases). Germline V lookup: CDR1 MDHEN, CDR2 SYDVKM. The CDR3 is 15 amino acids. V shed 2 bases and J shed 4 bases, with 11 bases lying between them. The CDR3 loop reads CASSLIRAGTGELFF. The CDR3, as DNA: TGTGCCAGCAGTTTAATAAGGGCGGGCACCGGGGAGCTGTTTTTT.

The J gene is TRBJ1-1, the V gene TRBV5-4; 12 positions agree with TRBD1. Trimming took 4 bases from V and 8 from J; bases not matched to a gene: 9. Germline CDR1 is SGHNT and CDR2 is YYREEE (reference sequence). The CDR3 has 15 residues. CDR3: CASSRQGQGAVEAFF. CDR3 in DNA: TGTGCCAGCAGCCGCCAGGGACAGGGGGCTGTCGAAGCTTTCTTT.